The 32 T cell receptor beta chains reported below all come from one sample, sequenced in a study of T-cell reconstitution after alpha-beta-depleted transplantation in children. Using unique molecular identifiers, the investigators prepared the TCRbeta library. TCRdb passed the PCR reads through MiXCR, listing each CDR3 protein once. The table records around 94,000 distinct CDR3 sequences, around 5.9% of them present only once. The input for sequencing was PBMCs, mostly from graft donor cells, taken 60 days after TCRalphabeta/CD19-depleted stem cell transplant. The receptors originated from a female patient aged 2 to 10 who had a stem cell transplant for Fanconi anemia, so the T cells may come from the graft donor.

Many counts were recorded for this clonotype. The chain couples TRBV7-2 to TRBJ2-2; unclear D gene. Germline V lookup: CDR1 SGHTA, CDR2 FQGNSA. Trimming took off 2 bases at V and 3 bases at J, with 10 bases between the two ends. There are 15 residues in the CDR3. The CDR3 sequence is CASSLSFSYTGELFF. Here the CDR3 DNA reads TGTGCCAGCAGCTTAAGTTTCTCTTACACCGGGGAGCTGTTTTTT.

The CDR3, as DNA: TGCGCCAGCAGTTCCACGTCAGGAGCAACTAGCACAGATACGCAGTATTTT. It codes for CASSSTSGATSTDTQYF. The chain recombines TRBV5-1 with TRBJ2-3; D gene uncertain. This CDR3 is 17 amino acids long. Looked up from germline, CDR1 is SGHRS and CDR2 is YFSETQ. V was shortened by 5 bases and J by 0 bases, with 19 bases between the two germline ends.

This clonotype was found a few times. This chain links TRBV4-2 with TRBJ2-2; D ambiguous. V dropped 4 bases and J dropped 3 bases, with 12 bases sitting between them. The length of the CDR3 is 15 residues. The germline CDR1 and CDR2 sequences are LGHNA and YNFKEQ. For the CDR3, the DNA is TGTGCCAGCAGCCCCGTTGGACCCGACACCGGGGAGCTGTTTTTT. Translated: CASSPVGPDTGELFF.

CDR3 DNA: TGCAGTGCAACGCCGGGACATTACGAAGCTTTCTTT. Encoded protein: CSATPGHYEAFF. The V and J genes are TRBV20-1 and TRBJ1-1; D possibly corresponds to TRBD1 (6 bases). The CDR3 consists of 12 residues. Trimming cost V 6 bases and J 8 bases, with 16 bases left between them. Germline CDR1 DFQATT, CDR2 SNEGSKA (reference sequence).

This clonotype was recorded at least ten times. This chain links TRBV5-1 with TRBJ2-3, with TRBD2 identical over 9 bases. Germline V lookup: CDR1 SGHRS, CDR2 YFSETQ. There are 19 residues in the CDR3. V was clipped by 0 bases and J by 5 bases; unmatched bases: 16. The CDR3 region is CASSLGEGPTSGWGDTQYF. CDR3 DNA: TGCGCCAGCAGCTTGGGAGAGGGCCCTACTAGCGGGTGGGGAGATACGCAGTATTTT.

This clonotype was picked up many times. The rearrangement joins TRBV12-3 or TRBV12-4 to TRBJ2-3; no reliable D call. V dropped 6 bases and J dropped 2 bases, with 3 bases sitting between them. The CDR3 loop spans 11 amino acids. CDR3 DNA sequence: TGTGCCAGCAGCGTCACAGATACGCAGTATTTT. Protein: CASSVTDTQYF.

The chain couples TRBV6-1 to TRBJ2-3; 11 bases are shared with TRBD2. This CDR3 contains 15 residues. The V segment lost 4 bases and the J segment 1 base; nucleotides outside the gene matches: 1. The germline gives CDR1 MNHNS, CDR2 SASEGT. CDR3 loop: CASSALAGGTDTQYF. The CDR3 DNA follows: TGTGCCAGCAGTGCACTAGCGGGGGGCACAGATACGCAGTATTTT.

This chain uses TRBV20-1 with TRBJ1-1; 9 nucleotides match TRBD1. CDR1 is DFQATT and CDR2 is SNEGSKA in the germline V gene (reference sequence). The CDR3 consists of 15 residues. J lost 5 bases, V lost 6 bases, and 13 bases had no gene match. CDR3 amino acids: CSADTRTGVRTEAFF. CDR3 sequence (DNA): TGCAGTGCCGACACCCGGACAGGGGTACGGACTGAAGCTTTCTTT.

This clonotype has more than one count but fewer than ten. V usage is TRBV27 and J usage is TRBJ2-7; weak D call: TRBD1 (6 bases). Per germline, CDR1 MNHEY and CDR2 SMNVEV (reference sequence). The CDR3 is 14 residues long. Trimming took 4 bases from V and 7 from J, leaving 17 bases between them. CDR3 amino acids: CASSSRGSAWEQYF. The DNA for the CDR3 is TGTGCCAGCAGTTCCAGGGGATCTGCGTGGGAGCAGTACTTC.

This chain connects TRBV5-1 to TRBJ1-2; the D is unclear. Germline V gives CDR1 SGHRS, CDR2 YFSETQ. There are 12 residues in the CDR3. Between the trimmed V and J ends, which lost 2 bases and 7 bases, there was a span of 9 bases. CDR3 sequence reads: CASSLPPSGYTF. The CDR3 region has the DNA TGCGCCAGCAGCTTACCCCCGAGTGGCTACACCTTC.

In this sample, this clonotype turned up many times. The chain uses TRBV7-9 and TRBJ2-7; 10 bases fit TRBD1. The CDR3 covers 15 residues. V lost 5 bases, J lost 5 bases, and 9 bases stayed unmatched. In germline, CDR1 is SEHNR, CDR2 FQNEAQ (reference sequence). The CDR3 region is CASSLSRGTGDEQYF. CDR3 bases: TGTGCCAGCAGCCTGTCGAGAGGGACAGGGGACGAGCAGTACTTC. Together with reference TRBV7-9 and TRBJ2-7, the CDR3 gives the full variable domain: DTGVSQNPRHKITKRGQNVTFRCDPISEHNRLYWYRQTLGQGPEFLTYFQNEAQLEKSRLLSDRFSAERPKGSFSTLEIQRTEQGDSAMYLCASSLSRGTGDEQYFGPGTRLTVT.

This clonotype was detected ten times or more. V is TRBV6-5 and J is TRBJ2-1, with TRBD1 identical over 8 bases. CDR1 and CDR2 (germline): MNHEY, SVGAGI. With 5 bases clipped from V and 6 bases from J, the junction kept 6 bases outside the gene matches. The CDR3 consists of 14 residues. CDR3 DNA: TGTGCCAGCAGTCTGGACAGGGTGGGCAATGAGCAGTTCTTC. Encoded protein: CASSLDRVGNEQFF.

This chain links TRBV20-1 with TRBJ2-7; a possible D gene is TRBD2 (5 bases). Germline values: CDR1 DFQATT, CDR2 SNEGSKA (reference sequence). V lost 7 bases, J lost 3 bases, and 13 bases lay in between. The CDR3 is made up of 12 amino acids. CDR3 protein: CSVTPDYYEQYF. Written as DNA, the CDR3 is TGCAGTGTCACTCCAGACTACTACGAGCAGTACTTC.

This clonotype was counted ten times or more. This sequence joins TRBV15 and TRBJ2-7; TRBD2 matches 10 bases. Germline CDR1 LNHNV, CDR2 YYDKDF (reference sequence). V lost 3 bases to trimming and J lost 3 bases; unmatched junction nucleotides: 8. The CDR3 is 16 residues long. CDR3 amino acids: CATSRPWTSGFYEQYF. Written as DNA, the CDR3 is TGTGCCACCAGCAGGCCCTGGACTAGCGGCTTCTACGAGCAGTACTTC.

Ten or more counts support this clonotype. V gene TRBV7-2 combines with J gene TRBJ1-2; D is unclear. V shed 0 bases and J shed 4 bases, with 9 bases lying between them. Germline-derived CDR1 and CDR2 are SGHTA and FQGNSA. The CDR3 extends over 14 amino acids. The CDR3 loop is CASSLALTIYGYTF. The CDR3 DNA reads as TGTGCCAGCAGCTTAGCGTTAACGATCTATGGCTACACCTTC.

V is TRBV2 and J is TRBJ1-2; D is unclear. Germline V lookup: CDR1 SNHLY, CDR2 FYNNEI. V was shortened by 2 bases and J by 8 bases, with 15 bases between the two germline ends. The CDR3 contains 14 residues. In DNA form, the CDR3 reads TGTGCCAGCAGTGAATCTGGGATAAGCGGCGGCTACACCTTC. Protein sequence: CASSESGISGGYTF.

This clonotype was observed many times. CDR3 sequence: CASSTYGTSGIGEQYF. The CDR3 DNA sequence: TGTGCCAGCAGTACATACGGGACTAGCGGGATTGGCGAGCAGTACTTC. This chain connects TRBV6-1 to TRBJ2-7; 13 positions agree with TRBD2. The CDR3 has 16 residues. Germline trimming cut 5 bases from V and 6 bases from J; bases unmatched to any gene: 10. The germline V gene has CDR1 MNHNS and CDR2 SASEGT.

In its sample, this clonotype was seen many times. The CDR3 region is CASQTGDPNEQYF. The CDR3 DNA follows: TGTGCCAGCCAAACAGGGGACCCTAACGAGCAGTACTTC. This sequence joins TRBV2 and TRBJ2-7; 7 positions agree with TRBD1. The CDR3 sequence is 13 residues long. The trim removed 8 bases at V and 5 bases at J, leaving 9 bases unmatched. Germline V lookup: CDR1 SNHLY, CDR2 FYNNEI.

This clonotype was detected only a few times. The rearrangement uses TRBV20-1 and TRBJ2-1, with 10 positions matching TRBD2. V lost 1 base, J lost 4 bases, and 7 bases stayed unmatched. This CDR3 is 16 amino acids long. Germline lookup yields CDR1 DFQATT and CDR2 SNEGSKA (reference sequence). Here the CDR3 DNA reads TGCAGTGCTAGAGGTCTGAGCGGGGGGGCATACAATGAGCAGTTCTTC. It yields the protein CSARGLSGGAYNEQFF.

The chain recombines TRBV21-1 with TRBJ2-3; the D call in the table, TRBD2, was not verified against the DNA. TRBV21-1 is assigned pseudogene status. This CDR3 comprises 19 residues. This CDR3 reads CASSKKPEPLAGGPDTQYF. The CDR3 DNA reads as TGTGCCAGCAGCAAAAAACCCGAACCTCTAGCGGGGGGGCCGGATACGCAGTATTTT.

Many counts were recorded for this clonotype. The rearrangement uses TRBV2 and TRBJ2-4; 7 nucleotides line up with TRBD2. The trim removed 4 bases at V and 1 base at J, leaving 1 base unmatched. The CDR3 length is 14 residues. The germline gives CDR1 SNHLY, CDR2 FYNNEI. The CDR3 reads CASSVGGAKNIQYF. Here the CDR3 DNA reads TGTGCCAGCAGTGTGGGAGGGGCCAAAAACATTCAGTACTTC.

The chain employs TRBV18 and TRBJ2-7; 8 bases are shared with TRBD1. Germline trimming cut 1 base from V and 4 bases from J; bases unmatched to any gene: 9. The CDR3 has 16 residues. From germline, CDR1 is KGHSH and CDR2 LQKENI. The CDR3 DNA is TGTGCCAGCTCACCACGCGCAGGGGGCGCCCATTACGAGCAGTACTTC. Translating it yields CASSPRAGGAHYEQYF.

This clonotype was found many times. The chain has TRBV28 and TRBJ2-4, with D possibly TRBD2 on 7 matching bases. This CDR3 is 18 amino acids long. CDR1 is MDHEN, CDR2 SYDVKM, per germline. The V and J ends lost 4 bases and 1 base respectively, with 20 bases between them. The CDR3 reads CASSSGMGGLRAKNIQYF. CDR3 DNA: TGTGCCAGCAGTTCCGGAATGGGGGGGCTTCGGGCCAAAAACATTCAGTACTTC.

This clonotype was seen many times. The chain links TRBV7-6 to TRBJ2-3; D unresolved. This CDR3 spans 16 amino acids. The germline gives CDR1 SGHVS, CDR2 FNYEAQ. Trimming took 1 base from V and 3 from J, leaving 14 bases between them. CDR3 sequence reads: CASSLGSVTNTDTQYF. CDR3 bases: TGTGCCAGCAGCTTAGGTTCCGTTACGAATACAGATACGCAGTATTTT. The full variable domain, in which reference TRBV7-6 and TRBJ2-3 provide the parts outside the CDR3, is GAGVSQSPRYKVTKRGQDVALRCDPISGHVSLYWYRQALGQGPEFLTYFNYEAQQDKSGLPNDRFSAERPEGSISTLTIQRTEQRDSAMYRCASSLGSVTNTDTQYFGPGTRLTVL.

In its sample, this clonotype was seen many times. This chain joins TRBV12-3 or TRBV12-4 and TRBJ2-3, with no clear D. CDR3 size: 12 residues. V lost 3 bases to trimming and J lost 3 bases, with 4 bases between them. The CDR3 sequence is CASSFRTDTQYF. The CDR3 bases are TGTGCCAGCAGTTTTAGAACAGATACGCAGTATTTT.

This clonotype was observed a handful of times. This rearrangement joins TRBV28 to TRBJ2-7; D remains ambiguous. Looked up from germline, CDR1 is MDHEN and CDR2 is SYDVKM. The V end was cut by 6 bases, the J end by 4 bases, with 10 bases between. The CDR3 is 12 amino acids. The CDR3 nucleotides are TGTGCCAGCAGGAACCTACTATACGAGCAGTACTTC. Residues: CASRNLLYEQYF.

This clonotype has ten or more counts. The rearrangement joins TRBV5-1 to TRBJ2-5, with D hard to call. V lost 0 bases and J lost 1, with 4 bases in between. This CDR3 comprises 13 residues. Germline-derived CDR1 and CDR2 are SGHRS and YFSETQ. The CDR3 DNA reads as TGCGCCAGCAGCTTGGTCAGCCAAGAGACCCAGTACTTC. It is translated as CASSLVSQETQYF.

Only a few counts were recorded for this clonotype. This chain links TRBV6-1 with TRBJ2-7; D ambiguous. Trimming cost V 2 bases and J 6 bases, with 20 bases left between them. Germline values: CDR1 MNHNS, CDR2 SASEGT. CDR3 length: 16 residues. CDR3 sequence reads: CASSEIRVRFDGEQYF. CDR3 bases: TGTGCCAGCAGTGAAATCCGGGTCAGGTTTGATGGCGAGCAGTACTTC.

This clonotype was seen a few times. The rearrangement links TRBV14 to TRBJ2-1; D not resolved. Trimming removed 8 bases at V and 9 bases at J, with 17 bases between. Germline CDR1 is SGHDN and CDR2 is FVKESK. The CDR3 covers 13 residues. CDR3 bases: TGTGCCAGCGCCTGGAAACGTATGAGTGAGCAGTTCTTC. This gives the protein CASAWKRMSEQFF. Full variable domain (missing parts from reference TRBV14 and TRBJ2-1): EAGVTQFPSHSVIEKGQTVTLRCDPISGHDNLYWYRRVMGKEIKFLLHFVKESKQDESGMPNNRFLAERTGGTYSTLKVQPAELEDSGVYFCASAWKRMSEQFFGPGTRLTVL.

This clonotype was detected many times. This chain links TRBV7-9 with TRBJ2-1, with 9 positions matching TRBD1. The germline V gene has CDR1 SEHNR and CDR2 FQNEAQ (reference sequence). Losses at the gene ends were 4 bases for V and 0 bases for J; bases not matched to a gene: 4. The CDR3 is 16 residues long. The CDR3 loop is CASSSPTGGSYNEQFF. CDR3 DNA: TGTGCCAGCAGCTCTCCGACAGGGGGCTCCTACAATGAGCAGTTCTTC.

The V call is TRBV5-1, the J call TRBJ1-1; TRBD1 matches at 7 bases. J was trimmed by 0 bases and V by 4 bases; bases with no gene match: 6. The germline V gene encodes CDR1 SGHRS and CDR2 YFSETQ. The CDR3 has 15 amino acids. The CDR3 nucleotides read TGCGCCAGCAGCGGCCTTGGACAGGTGAACACTGAAGCTTTCTTT. Protein sequence: CASSGLGQVNTEAFF.

CDR3 sequence: CASTGDRVGEQFF. The CDR3 nucleotides read TGTGCCAGCACAGGGGACAGGGTTGGGGAGCAGTTCTTC. The chain couples TRBV2 to TRBJ2-1; TRBD1 matches 9 bases. After removal of 7 bases from V and 10 bases from J, the junction contained 8 bases not matched to a gene. The CDR3 spans 13 residues. Germline lookup yields CDR1 SNHLY and CDR2 FYNNEI.